The 13 T cell receptor beta chains below were found in one sample sequenced in a study of CD8 T cells in Susac syndrome. Reverse transcription used roughly 0.45 to 1 ug RNA and random hexamers. MiXCR, run by TCRdb on the immunoSEQ multiplex PCR reads, gives a single entry per CDR3 protein. This sample yields about 80,000 distinct CDR3 sequences, of which approximately 94% are seen a single time; 0.26% belongs to the top ten. Sequenced input: CD8+ T cells from PBMCs. The receptors shown here come from a human donor in good health.

The CDR3 here is CASSPGGSWTQYF. CDR3 sequence (DNA): TGTGCCAGCAGCCCGGGTGGTAGTTGGACGCAGTATTTT. The chain couples TRBV7-9 to TRBJ2-3; no definite D call. Per the germline V gene, CDR1 is SEHNR and CDR2 is FQNEAQ (reference sequence). This CDR3 is built from 13 residues. V dropped 5 bases and J dropped 9 bases, with 15 bases sitting between them.

DNA of the CDR3: TGTGCCAGCAGCGTAGAAGGTCCCCCCTACGAGCAGTACGTC. Translating gives CASSVEGPPYEQYV. The chain couples TRBV27 to TRBJ2-7, with D uncertain. The CDR3 consists of 14 residues. V was clipped by 6 bases and J by 2 bases, with 14 bases between them. CDR1 is MNHEY and CDR2 is SMNVEV in the germline V gene (reference sequence).

This rearrangement joins TRBV2 to TRBJ1-2; a possible D gene is TRBD1 (5 bases). In germline, CDR1 is SNHLY, CDR2 FYNNEI. V was cut by 1 base and J by 4 bases, with 13 bases left in between. The CDR3 has 15 amino acids. The CDR3 DNA reads TGTGCCAGCAGTGAAGGGGAGGTCAGGGTCTATGGCTACACCTTC. Translating gives CASSEGEVRVYGYTF. Drawing the rest from reference TRBV2 and TRBJ1-2, the complete variable domain is EPEVTQTPSHQVTQMGQEVILRCVPISNHLYFYWYRQILGQKVEFLVSFYNNEISEKSEIFDDQFSVERPDGSNFTLKIRSTKLEDSAMYFCASSEGEVRVYGYTFGSGTRLTVV.

This chain uses TRBV20-1 with TRBJ1-1, with TRBD1 as a possible D gene (5 bases). The CDR3 is 13 residues long. The germline V gene encodes CDR1 DFQATT and CDR2 SNEGSKA (reference sequence). Between the trimmed V and J ends, which lost 6 bases and 1 base, there was a span of 12 bases. The CDR3 sequence is CSAQGGWNTEAFF. The CDR3 coding sequence is TGCAGTGCCCAGGGAGGGTGGAACACTGAAGCTTTCTTT.

This rearrangement joins TRBV7-9 to TRBJ1-2, with D uncertain. V was shortened by 5 bases and J by 4 bases, with 20 bases between the two germline ends. Germline assignment: CDR1 SEHNR and CDR2 FQNEAQ (reference sequence). This CDR3 is built from 16 residues. CDR3 protein: CASSPEDPEPVYGYTF. CDR3 nucleotide sequence: TGTGCCAGCAGCCCCGAGGATCCGGAGCCGGTCTATGGCTACACCTTC.

The rearrangement joins TRBV6-4 to TRBJ2-3, with D maybe TRBD2 (6 bases). V lost 4 bases and J 3 bases, leaving 8 bases between the germline ends. The CDR3 length is 13 residues. In germline, CDR1 is MRHNA, CDR2 SNTAGT. CDR3 region: CASSAGTTDTQYF. The CDR3 nucleotides read TGTGCCAGCAGTGCCGGGACTACAGATACGCAGTATTTT.

V and J are TRBV4-1 and TRBJ1-1; D possibly corresponds to TRBD1 (5 bases). Germline-derived CDR1 and CDR2 are MGHRA and YSYEKL. V shed 0 bases and J shed 4 bases, with 15 bases lying between them. The CDR3 runs 16 residues. The CDR3 loop is CASSQDRVGETTEAFF. The CDR3 DNA is TGCGCCAGCAGCCAAGATCGGGTGGGGGAAACCACTGAAGCTTTCTTT.

Turning to this clonotype: At one of its ends the junction is not consistent with the germline gene, which may arise from a read error. The V call is TRBV7-7, the J call TRBJ2-1, with D possibly called TRBD1 or TRBD2 (5 bases each). Per the germline V gene, CDR1 is SSHAT and CDR2 is FNYEAQ (reference sequence). The CDR3 consists of 16 residues. CDR3 bases: TGTGCTAGCAGCCTAGCCGGACACGGGCCGGGGAATGAGCAGTTCTTC. This codes for CASSLAGHGPGNEQFF.

The chain links TRBV4-1 to TRBJ2-1; a weak D match, TRBD1 (6 bases). This CDR3 spans 14 amino acids. V was cut by 4 bases and J by 8 bases, with 15 bases left in between. Germline V CDR1 and CDR2: MGHRA, YSYEKL. The CDR3 nucleotides read TGCGCCAGCAGCCGATTACAGGGACGTGATGAGCAGTTCTTC. Its protein is CASSRLQGRDEQFF.

The V and J genes are TRBV7-9 and TRBJ2-5; TRBD2 might be the D (5 bases). Germline V CDR1 and CDR2: SEHNR, FQNEAQ (reference sequence). Trimming stripped 7 bases from V and 0 bases from J, with 9 bases between. The CDR3 covers 13 residues. The CDR3 nucleotides read TGTGCCAGCACGCCCGGGGACCAAGAGACCCAGTACTTC. Its translation is CASTPGDQETQYF.

This rearrangement joins TRBV29-1 to TRBJ2-1, with 7 bases lining up with TRBD2. The germline V gene has CDR1 SQVTM and CDR2 ANQGSEA. The CDR3 length is 11 residues. For the CDR3, the DNA is TGCTCTAGCGGCCGGGATCAATCTCAGTTCTTC. It encodes CSSGRDQSQFF.

The rearrangement joins TRBV27 to TRBJ2-7; the D gene could be TRBD1 or TRBD2 (6 bases each). Germline V gene sequence: CDR1 MNHEY, CDR2 SMNVEV (reference sequence). V lost 0 bases and J 4 bases, leaving 19 bases between the germline ends. This CDR3 contains 17 residues. The CDR3 DNA reads TGTGCCAGCAGTTTATCGGGTGATGGGGGGCCACGATACGAGCAGTACGTC. Translated, it gives CASSLSGDGGPRYEQYV.

This chain links TRBV5-1 with TRBJ1-1, with a possible D match to TRBD1 (5 bases). Trimming shortened V by 4 bases and J by 6 bases, and 13 bases separated the two germline ends. Germline loops: CDR1 SGHRS, CDR2 YFSETQ. CDR3 length equals 13 residues. DNA for the CDR3: TGCGCCAGCAGCCCACAGGCCTCTTCTGAAGCTTTCTTT. It translates to CASSPQASSEAFF.